Below, one T cell receptor (beta chain) is given with its context. Its antigen remains unknown. This sample was included in a study of cytomegalovirus exposure and HLA in healthy donors. Study findings and constraints: TCR beta V- and J-gene trimming, according to a later analysis, was linked to a missense DCLRE1C variant.

PCR used 60 Vbeta primers and 13 Jbeta primers. This table comes from immunoSEQ multiplex PCR, and its TCRdb copy is limited to in-frame clones, with some not included. This sample has some 98,000 clones, with roughly 76% found just once. CDR1 is MGHRA and CDR2 is YSYEKL in the germline V gene. This CDR3 has 13 amino acids. Losses at the gene ends were 4 bases for V and 7 bases for J; bases not matched to a gene: 1. Sequenced material: PBMCs. The receptor comes from a man aged 35 to 55 in good health and CMV-seronegative. V is TRBV4-1 and J is TRBJ1-4, with 9 bases identical to TRBD1. Written as DNA, the CDR3 is TGCGCCAGCAGCCTGGGACAGGGTGAAAAACTGTTTTTT. As protein: CASSLGQGEKLFF.